This T cell receptor beta chain is drawn from a study of T cell repertoires in cytomegalovirus infection. Background on the study: The authors used CMV epitopes that were HLA-C-restricted (recently identified) and HLA-B-restricted (well studied). Indicated by public TCR beta signatures were CMV infection and matching HLA type.

Study findings and constraints: HLA-C-restricted CMV-specific TCR beta clonotypes prevailed in the ex vivo response. Cumulative public TCR beta family frequency identified CMV carriers with the relevant HLA.

TCRdb analysed the reads with MiXCR anew, one entry per CDR3 protein. The sample lists around 770,000 distinct CDR3 sequences; 25% to 30% were seen once. Germline lookup yields CDR1 SGHNT and CDR2 YYREEE (reference sequence). Losses at the gene ends were 7 bases for V and 6 bases for J; bases not matched to a gene: 10. The CDR3 consists of 14 residues. As concerns this clonotype: Its target is unknown.

This sequence joins TRBV5-4 and TRBJ2-4, with TRBD2 matching 7 bases. The receptor comes from a human donor in good health (CMV status not recorded). Some clones in this sample may be carry-over from other donors' samples. This specimen was cultured CD8+ T cells from PBMCs, taken from culture after CMV antigen stimulation. In DNA form, the CDR3 reads TGTGCCAGCTCAGATGGGGGGAGGGGAAACATTCAGTACTTC. It codes for CASSDGGRGNIQYF.